This passage covers 17 T cell receptor beta chains from one sample sequenced in a study of T cells in Graves' hyperthyroidism and ophthalmopathy. TCR beta CDR3 regions were amplified from RNA transcripts. When the TCR CDR3 underwent first-round RT-PCR, the HTBI primer set was used. TCRdb ran MiXCR on the multiplex PCR reads and lists one entry per CDR3 protein. The profile shows 400,000 or so distinct CDR3 sequences, around 15% of them singletons. Material for sequencing was blood. These receptors were taken from a man aged 45-60 years with Graves' ophthalmopathy.

The chain links TRBV9 to TRBJ1-2; possible D gene TRBD1, 6 bases. Per germline, CDR1 SGDLS and CDR2 YYNGEE. The CDR3 loop spans 16 amino acids. V gave up 0 bases and J gave up 4 bases, with 16 bases separating them. CDR3 amino acids: CASSVAAGGQGYGYTF. CDR3 nucleotides: TGTGCCAGCAGCGTAGCCGCGGGGGGGCAGGGCTATGGCTACACCTTC. Complete variable domain (other parts from reference TRBV9 and TRBJ1-2): DSGVTQTPKHLITATGQRVTLRCSPRSGDLSVYWYQQSLDQGLQFLIQYYNGEERAKGNILERFSAQQFPDLHSELNLSSLELGDSALYFCASSVAAGGQGYGYTFGSGTRLTVV.

The sample holds a few counts of this clonotype. The chain carries TRBV6-1 and TRBJ1-4; D uncertain. V dropped 0 bases and J dropped 6 bases, with 11 bases sitting between them. Germline V gives CDR1 MNHNS, CDR2 SASEGT. The CDR3 contains 15 residues. CDR3 region: CASSEALVSYEKLFF. In nucleotides, the CDR3 is TGTGCCAGCAGTGAAGCGCTCGTGTCCTATGAAAAACTGTTTTTT.

Turning to this clonotype: A read error is likely, as this CDR3 ends without the conserved phenylalanine or tryptophan. The chain employs TRBV7-3 and TRBJ1-2; TRBD1 aligns across 8 bases. The CDR3 totals 14 residues. The germline V gene has CDR1 SGHTA and CDR2 FQGTGA. J was trimmed by 2 bases and V by 6 bases; bases with no gene match: 5. The CDR3 nucleotides read TGTGCCAGCAGTCCCCAGGGGGCAAACTATGGCTACACCTAC. Translation gives CASSPQGANYGYTY.

The chain carries TRBV2 and TRBJ2-7, with TRBD1 matching over 8 bases. The CDR3 sequence is 13 residues long. V trimming: 6 bases; J trimming: 3 bases; junction bases outside the gene matches: 4. In germline, CDR1 is SNHLY, CDR2 FYNNEI. The CDR3 loop is CASRDRVGYEQYF. The CDR3 DNA follows: TGTGCCAGCAGGGACAGGGTCGGCTACGAGCAGTACTTC. The full variable domain, in which reference TRBV2 and TRBJ2-7 provide the parts outside the CDR3, is EPEVTQTPSHQVTQMGQEVILRCVPISNHLYFYWYRQILGQKVEFLVSFYNNEISEKSEIFDDQFSVERPDGSNFTLKIRSTKLEDSAMYFCASRDRVGYEQYFGPGTRLTVT.

This clonotype was counted a single time. A single base separates this from a much larger clone, so it may be a read error. The V call is TRBV10-2, the J call TRBJ1-1, with TRBD1 as a possible D gene (6 bases). CDR3 length: 16 amino acids. The germline V gene has CDR1 WSHSY and CDR2 SAAADI. CDR3 coding DNA: TGTGCCAGCATCCGTGTGGACAGAATAATGAACACTGAAGCTTTCTTT. Protein product: CASIRVDRIMNTEAFF.

This chain uses TRBV4-1 with TRBJ2-1; D may match TRBD1 or TRBD2 (7 bases each). The CDR3 spans 17 residues. CDR1 is MGHRA, CDR2 YSYEKL, per germline. V was cut by 4 bases and J by 10 bases, with 26 bases left in between. The DNA of the CDR3 is TGCGCCAGCAGCCGGGGAGGGGTACAGGGGCGTTCGGAGGAGCAGTTCTTC. Amino acids: CASSRGGVQGRSEEQFF.

This clonotype came up many times. This chain connects TRBV2 to TRBJ2-1; 9 nucleotides agree with TRBD2. Germline V gene data show CDR1 as SNHLY and CDR2 as FYNNEI. The CDR3 runs to 21 residues. The junction had 21 bases not matched to a gene; V was cut back by 2 bases and J by 4 bases. Here the CDR3 reads CASSEPTRSGGDSGRYNEQFF. The DNA for the CDR3 is TGTGCCAGCAGTGAACCTACCCGCTCCGGTGGTGACAGCGGGAGGTACAATGAGCAGTTCTTC.

Ten or more counts support this clonotype. The chain links TRBV2 to TRBJ2-5; no clear D. CDR3 length equals 10 residues. Trimming removed 3 bases at V and 9 bases at J, with 5 bases between. Per germline, CDR1 SNHLY and CDR2 FYNNEI. Written as DNA, the CDR3 is TGTGCCAGCAGTGAGTTTTCCCAGTACTTC. Protein product: CASSEFSQYF.

This clonotype was picked up many times. This chain joins TRBV6-2 or TRBV6-3 and TRBJ2-5; TRBD2 matches at 11 bases. V shed 4 bases, J shed 0 bases, and the junction held 10 bases outside the gene matches. Germline-derived CDR1 and CDR2 are MNHEY and SVGEGT. The CDR3 totals 18 residues. CDR3: CASSSLPSGRKYQETQYF. In DNA form, the CDR3 reads TGTGCCAGCAGTTCCTTACCTAGCGGGAGGAAGTACCAAGAGACCCAGTACTTC.

On this clonotype itself: Relative to the germline gene, one junction end is altered; a read error may explain this. The J gene is TRBJ2-1, the V gene TRBV20-1; 10 bases line up with TRBD2. CDR1 is DFQATT, CDR2 SNEGSKA, per germline (reference sequence). This CDR3 comprises 14 residues. CDR3 sequence: CGARSGRGNNEQFF. The CDR3 DNA is TGCGGTGCTAGAAGCGGGAGGGGAAACAATGAGCAGTTCTTC.

This clonotype was detected many times. This chain uses TRBV7-2 with TRBJ2-1, with D unclear. The V gene's germline CDR1 is SGHTA and CDR2 FQGNSA. V was shortened by 0 bases and J by 4 bases, with 4 bases between the two germline ends. This CDR3 is 13 amino acids long. The CDR3, as DNA: TGTGCCAGCAGCTTAGCGGAATACAATGAGCAGTTCTTC. As protein: CASSLAEYNEQFF.

This clonotype was detected ten times or more. This chain joins TRBV2 and TRBJ2-1; 7 bases line up with TRBD2. The J segment lost 6 bases and the V segment lost 6 bases, leaving 8 bases of the junction unmatched. Germline CDR1 and CDR2: SNHLY and FYNNEI. The CDR3 loop spans 14 amino acids. Written as DNA, the CDR3 is TGTGCCAGCAGCGAAAGCGGGATGATCAATGAGCAGTTCTTC. This encodes CASSESGMINEQFF.

This clonotype was seen at least ten times. The rearrangement uses TRBV29-1 and TRBJ2-1, with TRBD2 matching over 11 bases. This CDR3 contains 17 residues. The V and J ends lost 7 bases and 0 bases, in that order; junction bases with no gene match: 11. Looked up from germline, CDR1 is SQVTM and CDR2 is ANQGSEA. CDR3 sequence: CSANDGLAGSSYNEQFF. CDR3 bases: TGCAGCGCCAACGACGGACTAGCGGGCAGCTCCTACAATGAGCAGTTCTTC.

This clonotype was observed many times. V and J are TRBV6-1 and TRBJ2-3, with 8 bases matching TRBD2. CDR3 length: 16 residues. Looked up from germline, CDR1 is MNHNS and CDR2 is SASEGT. V lost 3 bases, J lost 0 bases, and 5 bases stayed unmatched. This CDR3 is CASSDLSSGSTDTQYF. DNA of the CDR3: TGTGCCAGCAGTGATTTATCTAGCGGGAGCACAGATACGCAGTATTTT.

This clonotype was detected ten times or more. The chain joins TRBV3-1 to TRBJ2-5; tentatively, D is TRBD2 (5 bases). The CDR3 contains 12 residues. V was clipped by 8 bases and J by 2 bases, with 9 bases between them. Germline V gene sequence: CDR1 LGHDT, CDR2 YNNKEL (reference sequence). The CDR3 loop is CASQRLQETQYF. CDR3 nucleotide sequence: TGTGCCAGCCAGCGGTTACAAGAGACCCAGTACTTC.

In its sample, this clonotype was seen many times. The chain employs TRBV7-9 and TRBJ2-7; unclear D gene. This CDR3 contains 12 residues. The V gene's germline CDR1 is SEHNR and CDR2 FQNEAQ (reference sequence). The V gene lost 5 bases and the J gene lost 4 bases, with 9 bases spanning the gap. The CDR3 nucleotides read TGTGCCAGCAGCACCGTGCGGTACGAGCAGTACTTC. Residues: CASSTVRYEQYF.

In this sample, this clonotype turned up many times. The rearrangement uses TRBV7-3 and TRBJ2-1, with 7 bases matching TRBD2. Germline V lookup: CDR1 SGHTA, CDR2 FQGTGA. V lost 2 bases to trimming and J lost 5 bases; unmatched junction nucleotides: 3. The CDR3 loop spans 14 amino acids. The CDR3 nucleotides read TGTGCCAGCAGCTTAGTGGGAGGGGACAATGAGCAGTTCTTC. As protein: CASSLVGGDNEQFF.